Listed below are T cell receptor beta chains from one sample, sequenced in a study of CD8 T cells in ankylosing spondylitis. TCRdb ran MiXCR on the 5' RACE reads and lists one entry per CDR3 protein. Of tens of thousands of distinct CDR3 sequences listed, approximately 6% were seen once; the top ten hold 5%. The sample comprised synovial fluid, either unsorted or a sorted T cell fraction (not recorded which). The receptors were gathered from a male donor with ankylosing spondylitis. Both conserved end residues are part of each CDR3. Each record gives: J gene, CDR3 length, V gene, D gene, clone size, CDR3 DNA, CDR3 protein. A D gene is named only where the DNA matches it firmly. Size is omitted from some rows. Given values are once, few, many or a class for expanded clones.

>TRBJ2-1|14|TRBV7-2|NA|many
TGTGCCAGCAGCTTACTAAGCTCCTACAATGAGCAGTTCTTC
CASSLLSSYNEQFF
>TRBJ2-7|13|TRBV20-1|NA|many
TGCAGTGCTAGCTATATCGCGGGCGACGAGCAGTACTTC
CSASYIAGDEQYF
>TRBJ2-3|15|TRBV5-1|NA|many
TGCGCCAGCAGCTTGGCCTTAACTAGCACAGATACGCAGTATTTT
CASSLALTSTDTQYF
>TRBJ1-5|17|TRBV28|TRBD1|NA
TGTGCCAGCAGTCCGCGTCCCGTTGACAGGGTTAGGCAGCCCCAGCATTTT
CASSPRPVDRVRQPQHF
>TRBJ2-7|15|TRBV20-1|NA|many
TGCAGTGCTAGAGATCGGGAAGTGGGGGCCTACGAGCAGTACTTC
CSARDREVGAYEQYF
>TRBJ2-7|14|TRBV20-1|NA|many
TGCAGTGCTAGGCGACCCGGTTTGGGGTACGAGCAGTACTTC
CSARRPGLGYEQYF
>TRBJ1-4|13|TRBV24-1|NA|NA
TGTGCCACCACGGACTCCAACGGAGAAAAACTGTTTTTT
CATTDSNGEKLFF
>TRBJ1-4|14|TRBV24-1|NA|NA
TGTGCCACCAGTGAACAGGGACAACTGGGAAAACTGTTTTTT
CATSEQGQLGKLFF
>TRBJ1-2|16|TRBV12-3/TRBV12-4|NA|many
TGTGCCAGCAGTTCCCCCCACACGGGAATGAGAAGGGGCTACACCTTC
CASSSPHTGMRRGYTF
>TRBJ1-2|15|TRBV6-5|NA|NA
TGTGCCAGCAGTTACTCGGGCAGGGTGGGCCGAGGCTACACCTTC
CASSYSGRVGRGYTF
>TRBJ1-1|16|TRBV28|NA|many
TGTGCCAGCAGTCTAACAACTCCGGGACATTGGACTGAAGCTTTCTTT
CASSLTTPGHWTEAFF
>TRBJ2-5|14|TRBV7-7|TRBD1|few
TGTGCTAGCAGCTTAGACAGGGTCCAAGAGACCCAGTACTTC
CASSLDRVQETQYF
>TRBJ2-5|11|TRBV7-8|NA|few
TGTGCCAGCAGCAACGCGCGGACCCAGTACTTC
CASSNARTQYF
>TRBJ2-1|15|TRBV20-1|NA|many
TGCAGTGCTAGTAGGGGGAGTTTTTCCTACAATGAGCAGTTCTTC
CSASRGSFSYNEQFF
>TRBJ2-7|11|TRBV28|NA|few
TGTGCCAGCAGTTTGGTCTACGAGCAGTACTTC
CASSLVYEQYF
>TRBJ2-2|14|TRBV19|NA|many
TGTGCCAGCAGACTCCAGGAGAACACCGGGGAGCTGTTTTTT
CASRLQENTGELFF
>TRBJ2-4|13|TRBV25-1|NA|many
TGTGCCAGCAATGTCCCAGGGACAAACATTCAGTACTTC
CASNVPGTNIQYF
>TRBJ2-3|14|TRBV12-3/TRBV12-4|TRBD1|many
TGTGCCAGCAGTCTTGGACAGGGGGCTGATACGCAGTATTTT
CASSLGQGADTQYF
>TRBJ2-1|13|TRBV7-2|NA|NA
TGTGCCAGCAGCCGTGGGGTCCGACAAGGACCGTTCTTC
CASSRGVRQGPFF
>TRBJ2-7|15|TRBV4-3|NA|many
TGCGCCAGCAGCCAAGATACGGGAGTTCGATACGAGCAGTACTTC
CASSQDTGVRYEQYF
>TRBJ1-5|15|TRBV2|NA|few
TGTGCCAGCAGTGAGGGCAGGGTTGGAGGTGAGCCCCAGCATTTT
CASSEGRVGGEPQHF
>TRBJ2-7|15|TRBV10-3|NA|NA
TGTGCCATCAGTGAGGACCCCGGGAGCAGCTACGAGCAGTACTTC
CAISEDPGSSYEQYF
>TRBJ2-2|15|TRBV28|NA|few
TGTGCCAGCAGTTTTTTGATTCTGAACACCGGGGAGCTGTTTTTT
CASSFLILNTGELFF
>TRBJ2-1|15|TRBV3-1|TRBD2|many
TGTGCCAGCAGCCGACTAGCGGGAGTAGGTAATGAGCAGTTCTTC
CASSRLAGVGNEQFF
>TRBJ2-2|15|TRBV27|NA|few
TGTGCCAGCAGTTTGGGTGGGAGCAGTCCCGGGGAGCTGTTTTTT
CASSLGGSSPGELFF
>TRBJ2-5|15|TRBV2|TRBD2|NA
TGTGCCAGCAGTGGACTAGCGGGAGTATTGGAGACCCAGTACTTC
CASSGLAGVLETQYF
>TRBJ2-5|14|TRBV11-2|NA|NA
TGTGCCAGCAGCTTAGTTCAACCTCAAGAGACCCAGTACTTC
CASSLVQPQETQYF
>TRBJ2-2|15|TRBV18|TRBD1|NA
TGTGCCAGCTCCCCCACAGGGGCGAACACCGGGGAGCTGTTTTTT
CASSPTGANTGELFF
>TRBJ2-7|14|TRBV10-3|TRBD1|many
TGTGCCATAAACGTCGGACAGGGGGCATACGAGCAGTACTTC
CAINVGQGAYEQYF
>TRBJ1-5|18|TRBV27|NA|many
TGTGCCAGCAAGCGGTTGGGGTTCGGGCAGGGGAACAATCAGCCCCAGCATTTT
CASKRLGFGQGNNQPQHF
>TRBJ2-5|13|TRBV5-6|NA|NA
TGTGCCAGCAGCCTACCGGGACCAGAGACCCAGTACTTC
CASSLPGPETQYF
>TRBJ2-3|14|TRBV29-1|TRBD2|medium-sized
TGCAGCACTCCAACCGGGACTAACACAGATACGCAGTATTTT
CSTPTGTNTDTQYF
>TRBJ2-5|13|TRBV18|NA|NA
TGTGCCAGCTCACCAGGGTTGTCAGAGACCCAGTACTTC
CASSPGLSETQYF
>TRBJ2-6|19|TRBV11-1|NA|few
TGTGCCAGCAGCTTAACAAAACGACAGCCCCTCTCTGGGGCCAACGTCCTGACTTTC
CASSLTKRQPLSGANVLTF
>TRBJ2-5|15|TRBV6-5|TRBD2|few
TGTGCCAGCAGTTACCAGGCGGGAGTTCAAGAGACCCAGTACTTC
CASSYQAGVQETQYF
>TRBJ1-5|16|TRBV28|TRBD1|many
TGTGCCAGCAGAGTCCCGATGGGACAGGGCAATCAGCCCCAGCATTTT
CASRVPMGQGNQPQHF
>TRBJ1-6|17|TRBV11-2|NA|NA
TGTGCCAGCAGCTTAGATCAACGGACGGTCTATAATTCACCCCTCCACTTT
CASSLDQRTVYNSPLHF
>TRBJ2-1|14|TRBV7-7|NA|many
TGTGCTAGCAGCTTAGGTCACAACTACAATGAGCAGTTCTTC
CASSLGHNYNEQFF
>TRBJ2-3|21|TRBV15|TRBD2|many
TGTGCCACCAGCAGAGATCCGCGTACTAGCGGGATGGTTGGTAGCACAGATACGCAGTATTTT
CATSRDPRTSGMVGSTDTQYF
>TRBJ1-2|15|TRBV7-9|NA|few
TGTGCCAGCAGCTCCACCTTTACCGGCTCAATTAGCTACACCTTC
CASSSTFTGSISYTF
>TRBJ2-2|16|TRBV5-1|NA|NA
TGCGCCATCAGCTTCCGGGACGCGGGAAACACCGGGGAGCTGTTTTTT
CAISFRDAGNTGELFF
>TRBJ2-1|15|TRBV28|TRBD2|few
TGTGCCAGCAACAATCCGGGACTAGCTTTCAATGAGCAGTTCTTC
CASNNPGLAFNEQFF
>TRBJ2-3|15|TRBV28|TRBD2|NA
TGTGCCAGCAGTTTAGCGGGAGGGCCGGGAGATACGCAGTATTTT
CASSLAGGPGDTQYF
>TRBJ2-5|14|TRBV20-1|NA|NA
TGCAGTGCTAGTTACCTAGGTCTTGAAGAGACCCAGTACTTC
CSASYLGLEETQYF
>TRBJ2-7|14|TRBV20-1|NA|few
TGCAGTGCTAGAGATAACATTTTAAACTACGAGCAGTACTTC
CSARDNILNYEQYF